Each of the 9 T cell receptor beta chains below was sequenced from the same sample in a study of blood T cells in healthy people across ages. Sample-barcoded 5' priming and a J-beta primer mix drove a second PCR of 7 to 11 cycles. One entry per CDR3 protein, called by TCRdb with MiXCR from the 5' RACE reads. Among some 1.5 million distinct CDR3 sequences listed, approximately 42% were seen once. The source material was blood. Source of these receptors: a woman aged 18 to 35 in good health.

This clonotype was recorded a few times. The CDR3 sequence is CASSPPLADEQYF. Here the CDR3 DNA reads TGTGCCAGCAGCCCCCCACTAGCGGACGAGCAGTACTTC. J is TRBJ2-5 and V is TRBV7-9; 8 nucleotides line up with TRBD2. TRBJ2-7 explains the end of the DNA better; the J call may be wrong. Per the germline V gene, CDR1 is SEHNR and CDR2 is FQNEAQ (reference sequence). The CDR3 contains 13 residues.

The chain uses TRBV6-5 and TRBJ2-2; 9 nucleotides line up with TRBD2. J lost 3 bases, V lost 3 bases, and 2 bases had no gene match. The CDR3 spans 15 residues. Germline assignment: CDR1 MNHEY and CDR2 SVGAGI. In DNA, the CDR3 is TGTGCCAGCAGTTATGCGGGGGGGTACACCGGGGAGCTGTTTTTT. It codes for CASSYAGGYTGELFF.

This clonotype was seen once. At one of its ends the junction is not consistent with the germline gene, which may arise from a read error. The V and J genes are TRBV27 and TRBJ2-3; the D gene is possibly TRBD2 (5 bases). This CDR3 contains 16 residues. Germline assignment: CDR1 MNHEY and CDR2 SMNVEV (reference sequence). In DNA, the CDR3 is TGTGCCAGCAGTTCATTCAGCGGATCTAGCACAGATATGCAGTATTTT. The encoded protein is CASSSFSGSSTDMQYF.

Concerning this clonotype: This is likely a read error, given that the CDR3 carries no conserved phenylalanine or tryptophan at its end. The genes are TRBV7-9 and TRBJ2-1; possibly TRBD1 or TRBD2 for D (5 bases each). The length of the CDR3 is 14 residues. With 8 bases removed from V and 4 bases from J, the gap between germline ends came to 15 bases. Per the germline V gene, CDR1 is SEHNR and CDR2 is FQNEAQ (reference sequence). The CDR3 protein is CASDPGAVYNEQFI. The CDR3 nucleotides are TGTGCCAGCGACCCCGGGGCGGTATACAATGAGCAGTTCATC.

This clonotype came up a few times. The CDR3 nucleotides are TGTGCCACCAGTGACCCGGACACAGATACGCAGTATTTT. Translating gives CATSDPDTDTQYF. The chain is built from TRBV24-1 and TRBJ2-3, with D unclear. Trimming stripped 4 bases from V and 2 bases from J, with 6 bases between. Germline V gives CDR1 KGHDR, CDR2 SFDVKD. The CDR3 loop spans 13 amino acids.

The chain joins TRBV20-1 to TRBJ1-2; no definite D call. Trimming shortened V by 4 bases and J by 6 bases, and 12 bases separated the two germline ends. This CDR3 region has 12 residues. Germline CDR1 DFQATT, CDR2 SNEGSKA (reference sequence). CDR3 coding DNA: TGCAGTGCTAAAACCAACATAGATGGCTACACCTTC. Translated: CSAKTNIDGYTF.

In this sample, this clonotype turned up once. V and J are TRBV5-1 and TRBJ2-1; a weak D match, TRBD1 (6 bases). Trimming removed 4 bases at V and 7 bases at J, with 24 bases between. Germline CDR1 SGHRS, CDR2 YFSETQ. CDR3 length equals 17 residues. The CDR3 reads CASSLLSTGLTGNEQFF. CDR3 sequence (DNA): TGCGCCAGCAGCCTCCTCTCGACAGGTCTCACTGGGAATGAGCAGTTCTTC.

The chain recombines TRBV7-9 with TRBJ2-1, with no clear D. The V and J ends lost 6 bases and 0 bases respectively, with 12 bases between them. Germline V CDR1 and CDR2: SEHNR, FQNEAQ (reference sequence). The CDR3 length is 15 residues. CDR3: CASSPNAHSYNEQFF. For the CDR3, the DNA is TGTGCCAGCAGTCCGAACGCCCACTCCTACAATGAGCAGTTCTTC.

A few counts support this clonotype. V usage is TRBV9 and J usage is TRBJ1-1; a possible D gene is TRBD1 (6 bases). The CDR3 runs to 14 residues. V dropped 4 bases and J dropped 4 bases, with 14 bases sitting between them. CDR1 is SGDLS, CDR2 YYNGEE, per germline. The CDR3 DNA is TGTGCCAGCAGCTTGACAGGTACGGTCACTGAAGCTTTCTTT. This codes for CASSLTGTVTEAFF.